This TCR beta chain was sequenced for a study of control samples from healthy donors and cancer patients. The CDR3 is 14 amino acids. J lost 5 bases, V lost 3 bases, and 3 bases had no gene match. Germline V gene lookup returns CDR1 SGHRS and CDR2 YFSETQ. Sequencing was performed with immunoSEQ multiplex PCR; in TCRdb, only in-frame clones are kept and a portion is missing. The table has 90,000 to 110,000 clones, 80% to 90% seen once. The sample consisted of blood. This receptor was identified in a woman in her fifties or sixties in good health. The chain employs TRBV5-1 and TRBJ1-1, with 11 bases identical to TRBD1. The CDR3 DNA follows: TGCGCCAGCAGCTGGGGACAGGGGGTAACTGAAGCTTTCTTT. Translated, it gives CASSWGQGVTEAFF.